The TCR beta chain described here comes from a study of glioma-infiltrating T cells. Study-level points and caveats: Above-expected tissue-blood divergence occurred in all gliomas, most in low-grade ones.

Germline V CDR1 and CDR2: KGHSY, FQNENV. The CDR3 spans 18 residues. With regard to this clonotype: What it binds is not known. An end of the junction differs from the germline gene, which may be a read error.

Using RNA template, CDR3s of TCR alpha and beta were amplified with iRepertoire arm-PCR. TCRdb re-derived calls from the multiplex PCR reads in MiXCR, one entry per CDR3 protein. The table shows more than 9,000 distinct CDR3 sequences, with 56% occurring only once. The chain links TRBV16 to TRBJ2-1, with 13 bases lining up with TRBD2. The sequence came from a human donor with low-grade glioma or glioblastoma, undergoing nonglioma brain surgery, or in good health (not recorded which). Sequencing was carried out using glioma tissue, nonneoplastic brain tissue, or PBMCs (not recorded which). CDR3 DNA: TGTGCCAGCAGCCCAACACAGGGACTAGCGGGGAGAAGCGATGAGCAGTTCTTT. It translates to CASSPTQGLAGRSDEQFF.